These 24 T cell receptor beta chains share one sample of origin, sequenced in a study of T-cell reconstitution after alpha-beta-depleted transplantation in children (dated by TCRdb to the mid-2010s). The treatment or condition label, as the study defines it: allogeneic hematopoietic cell transplantation with graft depleted of TCRalphabeta T cells and CD19 B cells. To prepare the library, PCR was applied. TCRdb records Illumina HiSeq 2500 as the sequencer. TCR library preparation used molecular barcoding, with unique molecular identifiers applied to normalize quantification of the TCRbeta repertoire. TCRdb reran the public reads through fastp at Q25 and MiXCR, keeping productive beta chains. Here each entry gathers all rows of one CDR3 protein and keeps the most common genes and DNA. This sample holds about 980,000 distinct CDR3 sequences; about 26% were observed only once. The ten largest account for roughly 28% of the sample.

Sequenced here: PBMCs, mostly from graft donor cells, sampled 360 days after TCRalphabeta/CD19-depleted stem cell transplant. Receptor source: a boy under two years old who had a stem cell transplant for SCID, so the T cells may come from the graft donor.

The rearrangement links TRBV7-2 to TRBJ2-3; weak D call: TRBD1 (6 bases). Germline V gives CDR1 SGHTA, CDR2 FQGNSA. The CDR3 is 15 residues long. V lost 5 bases, J lost 6 bases, and 18 bases lay in between. The CDR3 spells CASSPSGDGWDTQYF. In DNA, the CDR3 is TGTGCCAGCAGCCCCTCAGGGGATGGGTGGGATACGCAGTATTTT.

The CDR3 reads CASSFRTTGSYNEQFF. DNA for the CDR3: TGTGCCAGCAGTTTCCGTACCACGGGCAGCTACAATGAGCAGTTCTTC. The chain combines TRBV28 with TRBJ2-1; no clear D. This CDR3 comprises 16 residues. Trimming removed 3 bases from V and 3 bases from J, with 15 bases in between. Germline CDR1 is MDHEN and CDR2 is SYDVKM.

This chain joins TRBV6-2 or TRBV6-3 and TRBJ2-1, with a weak D call TRBD2 (5 bases). The CDR3 is 16 amino acids. CDR1 is MNHEY, CDR2 SVGEGT, per germline. The V end was cut by 5 bases, the J end by 6 bases, with 20 bases between. The CDR3: CASSPPLPARGNEQFF. In DNA, the CDR3 is TGTGCCAGCAGTCCCCCTTTGCCGGCTCGGGGCAATGAGCAGTTCTTC.

The chain joins TRBV24-1 to TRBJ2-2; D not resolved. V lost 5 bases and J 0 bases, leaving 9 bases between the germline ends. This CDR3 spans 15 amino acids. In germline, CDR1 is KGHDR, CDR2 SFDVKD. DNA for the CDR3: TGTGCCACCAGTGGAGGCGACACGAACACCGGGGAGCTGTTTTTT. Translation gives CATSGGDTNTGELFF.

This chain links TRBV20-1 with TRBJ1-1; D is uncertain. Per the germline V gene, CDR1 is DFQATT and CDR2 is SNEGSKA (reference sequence). CDR3 length: 15 amino acids. Trimming shortened V by 2 bases and J by 1 base, and 14 bases separated the two germline ends. CDR3 bases: TGCAGTGCTAGATGGATGGAAGCCGGGAACACTGAAGCTTTCTTT. Its translation is CSARWMEAGNTEAFF.

This chain uses TRBV5-1 with TRBJ2-1, with TRBD2 identical over 10 bases. Looked up from germline, CDR1 is SGHRS and CDR2 is YFSETQ. With V trimmed by 0 bases and J by 8 bases, 5 bases remained unmatched. The CDR3 runs to 15 residues. The CDR3 sequence: CASSLVAGGPDEQFF. CDR3 DNA sequence: TGCGCCAGCAGCTTGGTAGCGGGGGGCCCCGATGAGCAGTTCTTC.

V and J are TRBV15 and TRBJ1-5, with D uncertain. The CDR3 is 16 amino acids. V was trimmed by 0 bases and J by 2 bases, leaving 11 bases between them. Germline loops: CDR1 LNHNV, CDR2 YYDKDF (reference sequence). The CDR3 DNA follows: TGTGCCACCAGCAGAGAACTGGCAAGGGGCAATCAGCCCCAGCATTTT. This sequence encodes CATSRELARGNQPQHF.

The rearrangement links TRBV20-1 to TRBJ2-1; the D gene is possibly TRBD2 (7 bases). The ends were cut back, 3 bases at V and 3 bases at J, with 18 bases in the middle. Germline V gene data show CDR1 as DFQATT and CDR2 as SNEGSKA (reference sequence). The CDR3 is made up of 16 amino acids. The CDR3 here is CSASPPGGPLYNEQFF. The DNA for the CDR3 is TGCAGTGCTAGTCCCCCCGGGGGGCCCCTCTACAATGAGCAGTTCTTC.

This clonotype was counted a few times. The chain combines TRBV25-1 with TRBJ1-1; 8 nucleotides agree with TRBD1. V gave up 4 bases and J gave up 4 bases; unmatched junction bases: 5. Germline loops: CDR1 MGHDK, CDR2 SYGVNS. The CDR3 is made up of 14 amino acids. The CDR3 nucleotides read TGTGCCAGCAGTGGGACAGGGAGAATCACTGAAGCTTTCTTT. As protein: CASSGTGRITEAFF. The variable domain in full, with the rest retrieved from reference TRBV25-1 and TRBJ1-1, is EADIYQTPRYLVIGTGKKITLECSQTMGHDKMYWYQQDPGMELHLIHYSYGVNSTEKGDLSSESTVSRIRTEHFPLTLESARPSHTSQYLCASSGTGRITEAFFGQGTRLTVV.

A few counts support this clonotype. The junction shows a germline mismatch at one end, possibly a read error. V usage is TRBV10-3 and J usage is TRBJ1-5; 8 positions agree with TRBD1. Per the germline V gene, CDR1 is ENHRY and CDR2 is SYGVKD. This CDR3 contains 15 residues. CDR3 DNA: TGTGCCATCGGTGACAGGGGACTCCAGAGCCAGCCCCAGCATTTT. Protein: CAIGDRGLQSQPQHF.

The chain uses TRBV2 and TRBJ1-2; tentatively, D is TRBD1 (6 bases). In germline, CDR1 is SNHLY, CDR2 FYNNEI. V was cut by 9 bases and J by 4 bases, with 12 bases left in between. The length of the CDR3 is 12 residues. Here the CDR3 reads CASLKGVYGYTF. The CDR3 DNA reads as TGTGCCAGTTTAAAGGGGGTCTATGGCTACACCTTC.

The chain joins TRBV20-1 to TRBJ1-2; a weak D match, TRBD1 (6 bases). Looked up from germline, CDR1 is DFQATT and CDR2 is SNEGSKA (reference sequence). Trimming cost V 4 bases and J 2 bases, with 8 bases left between them. This CDR3 contains 12 residues. The CDR3 loop is CSAKDRNYGYTF. In nucleotides, the CDR3 is TGCAGTGCTAAAGACAGGAACTATGGCTACACCTTC.

This clonotype was seen a few times. J is TRBJ2-4 and V is TRBV18; perhaps TRBD1 as D (7 bases). Deletions cut 5 bases from V and 0 bases from J, with 14 bases between. The CDR3 has 16 amino acids. The germline V gene encodes CDR1 KGHSH and CDR2 LQKENI. CDR3 bases: TGTGCCAGCTCAACTTACAGGGGACTAGCCAAAAACATTCAGTACTTC. Translation gives CASSTYRGLAKNIQYF.

DNA of the CDR3: TGTGCCAGCAGTTCCCCTTGGGGGGCGGCAAATTCACCCCTCCACTTT. Translation: CASSSPWGAANSPLHF. The gene calls are TRBV12-3 or TRBV12-4 and TRBJ1-6, with a tentative D call TRBD1 (6 bases). The ends were cut back, 4 bases at V and 7 bases at J, with 17 bases in the middle. CDR3 size: 16 residues.

This clonotype was seen a handful of times. This sequence joins TRBV12-3 or TRBV12-4 and TRBJ1-1; D not certain. The CDR3 is made up of 13 amino acids. Trimming took 3 bases from V and 2 from J, leaving 7 bases between them. CDR3 sequence (DNA): TGTGCCAGCAGTTTGGCGTACAACACTGAAGCTTTCTTT. This sequence encodes CASSLAYNTEAFF.

Comment on this clonotype: Germline is not matched at one junction end, which may reflect a read error. The CDR3 loop reads CASSWVVGRPNYGYTF. CDR3 DNA sequence: TGTGCCAGCAGTTGGGTCGTCGGACGACCTAATTATGGCTACACCTTC. The V and J genes are TRBV28 and TRBJ1-2; no clear D gene. The CDR3 is made up of 16 amino acids. Germline V gene data show CDR1 as MDHEN and CDR2 as SYDVKM.

The rearrangement uses TRBV12-3 or TRBV12-4 and TRBJ1-5; D perhaps matches TRBD1 (5 bases). This CDR3 is built from 14 residues. Trimming stripped 6 bases from V and 0 bases from J, with 9 bases between. CDR3 amino acids: CASSRQHSNQPQHF. The CDR3 DNA is TGTGCCAGCAGCCGACAGCATAGCAATCAGCCCCAGCATTTT.

This clonotype was picked up a small number of times. The chain has TRBV27 and TRBJ2-7, with no clear D. The CDR3 covers 15 residues. Trimming cost V 4 bases and J 6 bases, with 19 bases left between them. Germline V lookup: CDR1 MNHEY, CDR2 SMNVEV (reference sequence). The CDR3 sequence: CASSSIGRLAVEQYF. CDR3 in DNA: TGTGCCAGCAGTTCCATCGGACGGCTCGCGGTCGAGCAGTACTTC.

This clonotype was observed a few times. The chain carries TRBV4-2 and TRBJ2-5, with D tentatively TRBD1 or TRBD2 (5 bases each). The CDR3 sequence is 15 residues long. Germline V lookup: CDR1 LGHNA, CDR2 YNFKEQ. V lost 1 base and J 2 bases, leaving 11 bases between the germline ends. Here the CDR3 DNA reads TGTGCCAGCAGCCAAGGGGGAGCAGGGCAAGAGACCCAGTACTTC. It translates to CASSQGGAGQETQYF.

This clonotype came up a few times. The chain is built from TRBV20-1 and TRBJ2-5; 14 bases are a match to TRBD2. V lost 6 bases and J lost 4; bases outside the gene matches: 13. The CDR3 length is 17 residues. Germline CDR1 DFQATT, CDR2 SNEGSKA (reference sequence). The CDR3 sequence: CSAPGTSGGATRETQYF. CDR3 in DNA: TGCAGTGCCCCCGGGACTAGCGGGGGAGCTACGCGAGAGACCCAGTACTTC.

The chain carries TRBV30 and TRBJ2-2; 8 bases map to TRBD1. V trimming: 2 bases; J trimming: 7 bases; junction bases outside the gene matches: 3. The germline V gene has CDR1 GTSNPN and CDR2 SVGIG (reference sequence). This CDR3 has 13 residues. The DNA for the CDR3 is TGTGCCTGGAGTAGACAGGGGTACGGGGAGCTGTTTTTT. Its protein product is CAWSRQGYGELFF.

The CDR3 reads CASSYGRSGANVLTF. The CDR3 DNA reads as TGTGCCAGCAGTTACGGTCGCTCTGGGGCCAACGTCCTGACTTTC. The chain uses TRBV6-5 and TRBJ2-6; D gene unclear. Germline CDR1 reads MNHEY; CDR2 reads SVGAGI. The V end was cut by 2 bases, the J end by 0 bases, with 5 bases between. The CDR3 contains 15 residues.

J is TRBJ2-1 and V is TRBV5-5; D uncertain. Germline V CDR1 and CDR2: SGHKS, YYEKEE (reference sequence). The CDR3 covers 14 residues. The ends were cut back, 4 bases at V and 8 bases at J, with 16 bases in the middle. CDR3 nucleotides: TGTGCCAGCAGCCATCCCGGAGAATTCGATGAGCAGTTCTTC. It specifies CASSHPGEFDEQFF.

The chain joins TRBV12-3 or TRBV12-4 to TRBJ2-7, with D tentatively TRBD1 or TRBD2 (6 bases each). Trimming removed 3 bases at V and 2 bases at J, with 23 bases between. CDR3 length equals 18 residues. This CDR3 is CASSFPLTRGLGAYEQYF. Here the CDR3 DNA reads TGTGCCAGCAGTTTCCCCCTCACCCGGGGGCTTGGGGCCTACGAGCAGTACTTC.